The clone carrying this T cell receptor beta chain was seen just once. The antigen remains undetermined. This specimen comes from a study of identical twins. Findings and limits, study-wide: Donors were not followed over many years; analysis was cross-sectional. Model-predicted out-of-frame TCR alpha sharing fell below observed values in monozygotic twins. Invariant MAIT and iNKT cells could partly confound zero-insertion analyses.

MiXCR was run by TCRdb on the 5' RACE reads, yielding one entry per CDR3 protein. The data show approximately 690,000 distinct CDR3 sequences, with roughly 6% seen just once and roughly 1.8% held by the top ten. Healthy Caucasian donors formed the entire cohort. This clonotype was sampled from a man between 18 and 29 years old in good health. The specimen sequenced was naive T cells sorted from blood.

This CDR3 is CASSLQGPDGYTF. The CDR3 bases are TGTGCCAGCAGCCTGCAAGGGCCCGATGGCTACACCTTC. This chain links TRBV2 with TRBJ1-2; no definite D call. Germline assignment: CDR1 SNHLY and CDR2 FYNNEI. Trimming removed 6 bases from V and 6 bases from J, with 14 bases in between. The CDR3 runs 13 residues.